Listed below are T cell receptor beta chains from one sample, sequenced in a study of shared clonotypes between healthy human individuals. Only in-frame clones appear in the TCRdb table, and some are missing; sequencing was by immunoSEQ multiplex PCR. Of 2 million to 2.5 million clones listed, nearly 97% are singletons. The sample was naive CD4+ T cells sorted from blood. These receptor sequences come from a man aged 18 to 30 in good health. Each CDR3 is given with its conserved first and last residue. The D gene is left open where the match is weak. For some rows the clone size is stated as once, few or many, or as a class when expanded; others skip it.

clone_size: NA; v_call: TRBV7-8; d_call: TRBD1; j_call: TRBJ2-7; cdr3_aa: CASSPRDRGHEQYF; cdr3_nt: TGTGCCAGCAGCCCCAGGGACAGGGGGCATGAGCAGTACTTC
clone_size: NA; v_call: TRBV5-1; d_call: TRBD2; j_call: TRBJ2-1; cdr3_aa: CASSLTSLADRGEQFF; cdr3_nt: TGCGCCAGCAGCTTGACGTCACTAGCGGATCGTGGTGAGCAGTTCTTC
clone_size: once; v_call: TRBV6-4; d_call: NA; j_call: TRBJ1-4; cdr3_aa: CASSPVRDRYHATNEKLFF; cdr3_nt: TGTGCCAGCTCCCCCGTTCGAGACAGGTATCATGCAACTAATGAAAAACTGTTTTTT
clone_size: NA; v_call: TRBV7-9; d_call: NA; j_call: TRBJ2-7; cdr3_aa: CASSLAPAGYEQYF; cdr3_nt: TGTGCCAGCAGCTTAGCGCCAGCGGGCTACGAGCAGTACTTC
clone_size: NA; v_call: TRBV5-5; d_call: NA; j_call: TRBJ1-2; cdr3_aa: CASSSGAPRNYGYTF; cdr3_nt: TGTGCCAGCAGCTCTGGAGCCCCAAGGAACTATGGCTACACCTTC
clone_size: NA; v_call: TRBV7-2; d_call: TRBD2; j_call: TRBJ2-1; cdr3_aa: CASSISLAGGLYNEQFF; cdr3_nt: TGTGCCAGCAGCATAAGCCTAGCGGGAGGTCTTTACAATGAGCAGTTCTTC
clone_size: once; v_call: TRBV7-9; d_call: NA; j_call: TRBJ1-2; cdr3_aa: CASSSTPVQSNYGYTF; cdr3_nt: TGTGCCAGCAGTTCAACCCCCGTCCAATCTAACTATGGCTACACCTTC
clone_size: NA; v_call: TRBV13; d_call: NA; j_call: TRBJ1-2; cdr3_aa: CASSLPVSGRHYGYTF; cdr3_nt: TGTGCCAGCAGCCTACCCGTTTCAGGGAGGCACTATGGCTACACCTTC
clone_size: NA; v_call: TRBV5-4; d_call: NA; j_call: TRBJ2-3; cdr3_aa: CASSLGWDTNTDTQYF; cdr3_nt: TGTGCCAGCAGCCTTGGCTGGGACACCAACACAGATACGCAGTATTTT
clone_size: NA; v_call: TRBV28; d_call: NA; j_call: TRBJ1-6; cdr3_aa: CASSLGRSPLHF; cdr3_nt: TGTGCCAGCAGTCTCGGACGGTCACCCCTCCACTTT
clone_size: once; v_call: TRBV29-1; d_call: NA; j_call: TRBJ2-3; cdr3_aa: CSVESVSTDTQYF; cdr3_nt: TGCAGCGTTGAATCGGTATCTACAGATACGCAGTATTTT
clone_size: NA; v_call: TRBV5-1; d_call: NA; j_call: TRBJ2-2; cdr3_aa: CASSLGWTAGELFF; cdr3_nt: TGCGCCAGCAGCTTGGGGTGGACGGCCGGGGAGCTGTTTTTT
clone_size: NA; v_call: TRBV19; d_call: TRBD2; j_call: TRBJ2-3; cdr3_aa: CASSGVAGGGTQYF; cdr3_nt: TGTGCCAGTAGTGGGGTAGCGGGAGGCGGTACGCAGTATTTT
clone_size: few; v_call: TRBV2; d_call: NA; j_call: TRBJ1-1; cdr3_aa: CASTSQMNTEAFF; cdr3_nt: TGTGCCAGCACCTCCCAGATGAACACTGAAGCTTTCTTT
clone_size: few; v_call: TRBV5-4; d_call: NA; j_call: TRBJ2-2; cdr3_aa: CASSLGTELTGELFF; cdr3_nt: TGTGCCAGCAGCTTGGGGACAGAACTCACCGGGGAGCTGTTTTTT
clone_size: NA; v_call: TRBV5-1; d_call: NA; j_call: TRBJ2-1; cdr3_aa: CASSLNGASYNEQFF; cdr3_nt: TGCGCCAGCAGCTTGAATGGTGCGTCCTACAATGAGCAGTTCTTC
clone_size: NA; v_call: TRBV14; d_call: TRBD2; j_call: TRBJ2-7; cdr3_aa: CASSPRLAGGHEQYF; cdr3_nt: TGTGCCAGCAGCCCTAGACTAGCGGGAGGGCACGAGCAGTACTTC
clone_size: once; v_call: TRBV7-9; d_call: TRBD2; j_call: TRBJ2-1; cdr3_aa: CASSSPGGGAYNEQFF; cdr3_nt: TGTGCCAGCAGCTCCCCCGGGGGAGGGGCCTACAATGAGCAGTTCTTC
clone_size: NA; v_call: TRBV19; d_call: TRBD1; j_call: TRBJ1-2; cdr3_aa: CASRDRDTGYTF; cdr3_nt: TGTGCCAGTAGAGACAGGGATACTGGCTACACCTTC
clone_size: NA; v_call: TRBV30; d_call: NA; j_call: TRBJ2-5; cdr3_aa: CAWTIRAGQQETQYF; cdr3_nt: TGTGCCTGGACCATCCGGGCGGGGCAACAAGAGACCCAGTACTTC
clone_size: NA; v_call: TRBV7-2; d_call: NA; j_call: TRBJ1-4; cdr3_aa: CASSLGQGTTNEKLFF; cdr3_nt: TGTGCCAGCAGCCTAGGGCAGGGGACAACTAATGAAAAACTGTTTTTT
clone_size: NA; v_call: TRBV6-1; d_call: NA; j_call: TRBJ2-5; cdr3_aa: CASSWLIDQETQYF; cdr3_nt: TGTGCCAGCAGTTGGCTGATCGACCAAGAGACCCAGTACTTC
clone_size: NA; v_call: TRBV19; d_call: NA; j_call: TRBJ2-1; cdr3_aa: CASRHRGSSYNEQFF; cdr3_nt: TGTGCCAGTAGGCATCGCGGTAGCTCCTACAATGAGCAGTTCTTC
clone_size: NA; v_call: TRBV20-1; d_call: TRBD2; j_call: TRBJ2-5; cdr3_aa: CSAREEVIGYF; cdr3_nt: TGCAGTGCTCGGGAGGAAGTTATAGGGTACTTC
clone_size: NA; v_call: TRBV18; d_call: NA; j_call: TRBJ2-7; cdr3_aa: CASSSGVSAYEQYF; cdr3_nt: TGTGCCAGCTCCTCGGGGGTGAGCGCCTACGAGCAGTACTTC
clone_size: NA; v_call: TRBV6-4; d_call: NA; j_call: TRBJ2-3; cdr3_aa: CASSVLGADTDTQYF; cdr3_nt: TGTGCCAGCAGTGTGCTGGGGGCGGACACAGATACGCAGTATTTT
clone_size: NA; v_call: TRBV19; d_call: NA; j_call: TRBJ1-6; cdr3_aa: CASSTSGQTNSPLHF; cdr3_nt: TGTGCCAGTAGTACCAGCGGACAGACAAATTCACCCCTCCACTTT
clone_size: NA; v_call: TRBV5-1; d_call: TRBD1; j_call: TRBJ2-2; cdr3_aa: CASSFGQGITGELFF; cdr3_nt: TGCGCCAGCAGCTTTGGACAGGGGATCACCGGGGAGCTGTTTTTT
clone_size: NA; v_call: TRBV6-1; d_call: TRBD1; j_call: TRBJ1-2; cdr3_aa: CASRDRGDGYTF; cdr3_nt: TGTGCCAGCAGGGACAGGGGCGATGGCTACACCTTC